The clone carrying this T cell receptor beta chain was picked up many times. Its antigen remains unidentified. This sample is part of a study of T cell repertoires in cytomegalovirus infection. Study observations and caveats: In two of eight donors, the top clonotype was HLA-C-restricted CMV-specific.

CDR3 length equals 13 residues. The ends were cut back, 0 bases at V and 7 bases at J, with 9 bases in the middle. The germline V gene encodes CDR1 SGHDN and CDR2 FVKESK. TCRdb reanalysed the reads using MiXCR and keeps one entry per CDR3 protein. Of roughly 500,000 distinct CDR3 sequences in the sample, 11% were seen once. The sequenced sample was PBMCs. The gene calls are TRBV14 and TRBJ1-1; D possibly corresponds to TRBD1 (5 bases). The sequence came from a human donor in good health (CMV status not recorded). Some clones in this sample may be carry-over from other donors' samples. The CDR3 protein is CASSQDRQGEAFF. CDR3 DNA sequence: TGTGCCAGCAGCCAAGATCGGCAGGGTGAAGCTTTCTTT.